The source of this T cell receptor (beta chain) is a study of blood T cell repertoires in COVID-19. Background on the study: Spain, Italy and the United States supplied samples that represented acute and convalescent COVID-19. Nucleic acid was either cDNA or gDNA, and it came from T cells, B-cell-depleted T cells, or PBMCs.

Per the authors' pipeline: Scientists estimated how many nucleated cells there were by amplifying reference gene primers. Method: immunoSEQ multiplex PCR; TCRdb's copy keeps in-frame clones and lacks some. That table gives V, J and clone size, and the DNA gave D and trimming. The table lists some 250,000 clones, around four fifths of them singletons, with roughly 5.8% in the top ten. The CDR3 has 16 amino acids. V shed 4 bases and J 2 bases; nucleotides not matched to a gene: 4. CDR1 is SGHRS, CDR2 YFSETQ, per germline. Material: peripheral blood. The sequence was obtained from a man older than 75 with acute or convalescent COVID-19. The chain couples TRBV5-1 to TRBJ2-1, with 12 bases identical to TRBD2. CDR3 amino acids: CASSDTSGGPYNEQFF. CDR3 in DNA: TGCGCCAGCAGCGACACTAGCGGGGGGCCCTACAATGAGCAGTTCTTC. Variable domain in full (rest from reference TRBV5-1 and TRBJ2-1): KAGVTQTPRYLIKTRGQQVTLSCSPISGHRSVSWYQQTPGQGLQFLFEYFSETQRNKGNFPGRFSGRQFSNSRSEMNVSTLELGDSALYLCASSDTSGGPYNEQFFGPGTRLTVL.